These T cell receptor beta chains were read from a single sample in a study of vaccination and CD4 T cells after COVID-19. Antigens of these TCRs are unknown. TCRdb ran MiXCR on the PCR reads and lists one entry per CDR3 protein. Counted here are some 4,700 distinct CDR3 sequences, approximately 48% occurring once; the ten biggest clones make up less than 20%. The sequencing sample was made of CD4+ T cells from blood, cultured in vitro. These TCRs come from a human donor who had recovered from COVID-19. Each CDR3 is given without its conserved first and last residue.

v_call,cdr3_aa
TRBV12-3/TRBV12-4,ASSMDRGLGGYT
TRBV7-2,ASSLVYGYT
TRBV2,ASSEMGHSTDTQY
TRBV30,ACTRTAYNSPLH
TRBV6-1,ATRWGYGYT
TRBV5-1,ASSLEGPHGAQH
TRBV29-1,SVESSGRGYEQF
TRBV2,ATKPGQGNSPLH
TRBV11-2,ASSFRGAMGYT
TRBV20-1,SAADRWDGELF
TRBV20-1,SARYTSGRGTGELF
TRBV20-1,SASPSGRRGDTQY
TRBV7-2,ASSPAGQGVYGYT
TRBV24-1,ATRWTGNGNQPQH
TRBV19,ASSIRAGYPQH
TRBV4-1,ASSQSTGSGYGYT
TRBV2,ASTPGGLRGNEKLF
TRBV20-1,SALLPLLAEQY
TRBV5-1,ASSLVSQSTDTQY
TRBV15,ATSRDQGRGNTIY
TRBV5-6,ASSLEWAMNTEAF
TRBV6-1,ASSVSRGTNTEAF
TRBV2,ASREDGANTEAF
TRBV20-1,SARGQLEQY
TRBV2,ASSEETRRSTEAF
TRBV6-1,ATRPGRTTGGRETQY
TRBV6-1,ASSTGTGVIETQY
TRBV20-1,SAREGQLVSYEQY